A single sample is the source of the 12 T cell receptor beta chains below, sequenced in a study of control samples from healthy donors and cancer patients. Clones were sequenced by immunoSEQ multiplex PCR, and TCRdb holds only the in-frame ones, with some missing. The table includes 90,000 to 100,000 clones, 79% detected once. The sequenced sample consisted of blood. The receptors were sampled from a woman in her thirties in good health.

The V and J genes are TRBV12-3 or TRBV12-4 and TRBJ2-7, with TRBD1 matching over 7 bases. The CDR3 runs to 12 residues. Trimming cost V 6 bases and J 6 bases; bases outside gene matches: 5. In DNA form, the CDR3 reads TGTGCCAGCAGCTTAACAGGGGTCGAGCAGTACTTC. As protein: CASSLTGVEQYF.

Comments on this clone: Other nucleotide sequences from this sample produce the same CDR3. This rearrangement joins TRBV5-8 to TRBJ1-2; weak D call: TRBD1 (6 bases). The germline CDR1 and CDR2 sequences are SGHTS and YDEGEE. V was shortened by 1 base and J by 5 bases, with 12 bases between the two germline ends. CDR3 length equals 14 residues. Here the CDR3 reads CASSLTGLGYGYTF. The CDR3 DNA sequence: TGTGCCAGCAGCTTGACAGGGTTGGGGTATGGCTACACCTTC.

V gene TRBV3-1 (or the pseudogene TRBV3-2) combines with J gene TRBJ2-1; the D is unclear. This CDR3 has 15 residues. Germline lookup yields CDR1 LGHDT and CDR2 YNNKEL (reference sequence). The V end was cut by 0 bases, the J end by 8 bases, with 14 bases between. CDR3 loop: CASSQDLARRDEQFF. The CDR3, as DNA: TGTGCCAGCAGCCAAGATCTGGCCCGCCGGGATGAGCAGTTCTTC.

The chain has TRBV2 and TRBJ2-7; 9 nucleotides match TRBD2. Trimming took 7 bases from V and 9 from J; bases not matched to a gene: 16. The CDR3 length is 15 residues. Per the germline V gene, CDR1 is SNHLY and CDR2 is FYNNEI. The DNA of the CDR3 is TGTGCCAGCAAAGGGGAGACTAGCGGAGTACGAGGGCAGTACTTC. This translates into CASKGETSGVRGQYF.

The rearrangement links TRBV20-1 to TRBJ2-5, with a tentative D call TRBD2 (5 bases). CDR1 is DFQATT and CDR2 is SNEGSKA in the germline V gene (reference sequence). This CDR3 has 13 amino acids. V was pared by 3 bases and J by 5 bases, with 13 bases between. DNA of the CDR3: TGCAGTGCTAGTCGCCAGAGAGGGGAGACCCAGTACTTC. Translating gives CSASRQRGETQYF.

V and J are TRBV29-1 and TRBJ1-1, with TRBD1 as a possible D gene (5 bases). Per the germline V gene, CDR1 is SQVTM and CDR2 is ANQGSEA. V was shortened by 7 bases and J by 0 bases, with 18 bases between the two germline ends. The CDR3 is 15 residues long. The CDR3 reads CSATGSGPMNTEAFF. Here the CDR3 DNA reads TGCAGCGCTACAGGTAGCGGACCGATGAACACTGAAGCTTTCTTT.

The chain uses TRBV11-2 and TRBJ2-3; D possibly corresponds to TRBD1 (5 bases). CDR1 and CDR2 (germline): SGHAT, FQNNGV. CDR3 length: 15 amino acids. V lost 1 base to trimming and J lost 6 bases, with 14 bases between them. Here the CDR3 reads CASSLGSRGSDTQYF. CDR3 nucleotides: TGTGCCAGCAGCTTAGGTTCTAGGGGATCCGATACGCAGTATTTT.

This chain uses TRBV7-8 with TRBJ1-4, with 7 bases that match TRBD1. Trimming removed 2 bases from V and 8 bases from J; junction bases left unmatched: 17. The length of the CDR3 is 18 residues. Per germline, CDR1 SGHVS and CDR2 FQNEAQ. CDR3 coding DNA: TGTGCCAGCAGCTTACGGGGGGCAGGGGGACCTTTTGGGGAAAAACTGTTTTTT. Residues: CASSLRGAGGPFGEKLFF.

The V gene is TRBV10-3, the J gene TRBJ1-1; D might be TRBD1 (6 bases). Germline V CDR1 and CDR2: ENHRY, SYGVKD. CDR3 length: 13 amino acids. The germline V and J ends were trimmed by 10 bases and 5 bases, with 17 bases remaining between them. The chain's CDR3 is CATTGGPGTEAFF. For the CDR3, the DNA is TGTGCCACCACGGGGGGGCCAGGGACTGAAGCTTTCTTT.

The rearrangement uses TRBV24-1 and TRBJ2-1; 8 nucleotides match TRBD1. This CDR3 is built from 13 residues. Germline V gene sequence: CDR1 KGHDR, CDR2 SFDVKD. V lost 4 bases to trimming and J lost 7 bases; unmatched junction nucleotides: 2. The CDR3 here is CATSERQGNEQFF. CDR3 nucleotides: TGTGCCACCAGTGAGCGACAGGGGAATGAGCAGTTCTTC.

The rearrangement links TRBV16 to TRBJ2-1, with a tentative D call TRBD2 (5 bases). This CDR3 comprises 13 residues. V was cut by 5 bases and J by 5 bases, with 10 bases left in between. Germline lookup yields CDR1 KGHSY and CDR2 FQNENV. The DNA for the CDR3 is TGTGCCAGCAGCGCGGGTTGGCACAATGAGCAGTTCTTC. It translates to CASSAGWHNEQFF.

The CDR3 region is CASSLSQQSLGYTF. CDR3 nucleotides: TGTGCCAGCTCACTATCACAGCAAAGCCTAGGCTACACCTTC. The V gene is TRBV18, the J gene TRBJ1-2; no clear D gene. The germline V and J ends were trimmed by 4 bases and 8 bases, with 17 bases remaining between them. The V gene's germline CDR1 is KGHSH and CDR2 LQKENI. This CDR3 region has 14 residues.